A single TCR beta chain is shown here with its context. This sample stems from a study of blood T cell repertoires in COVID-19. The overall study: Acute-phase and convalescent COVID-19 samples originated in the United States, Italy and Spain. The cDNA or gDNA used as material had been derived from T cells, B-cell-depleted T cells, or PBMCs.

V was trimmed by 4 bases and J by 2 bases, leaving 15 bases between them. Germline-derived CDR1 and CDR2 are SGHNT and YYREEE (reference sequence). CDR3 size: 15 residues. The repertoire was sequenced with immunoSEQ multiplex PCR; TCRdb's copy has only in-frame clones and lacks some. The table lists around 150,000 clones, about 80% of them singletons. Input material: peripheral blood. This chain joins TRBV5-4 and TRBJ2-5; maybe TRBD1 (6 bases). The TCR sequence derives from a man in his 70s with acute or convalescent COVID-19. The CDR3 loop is CASSGRVGGQETQYF. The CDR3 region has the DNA TGTGCCAGCAGCGGACGTGTAGGGGGTCAAGAGACCCAGTACTTC. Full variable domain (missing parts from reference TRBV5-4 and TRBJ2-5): ETGVTQSPTHLIKTRGQQVTLRCSSQSGHNTVSWYQQALGQGPQFIFQYYREEENGRGNFPPRFSGLQFPNYSSELNVNALELDDSALYLCASSGRVGGQETQYFGPGTRLLVL.